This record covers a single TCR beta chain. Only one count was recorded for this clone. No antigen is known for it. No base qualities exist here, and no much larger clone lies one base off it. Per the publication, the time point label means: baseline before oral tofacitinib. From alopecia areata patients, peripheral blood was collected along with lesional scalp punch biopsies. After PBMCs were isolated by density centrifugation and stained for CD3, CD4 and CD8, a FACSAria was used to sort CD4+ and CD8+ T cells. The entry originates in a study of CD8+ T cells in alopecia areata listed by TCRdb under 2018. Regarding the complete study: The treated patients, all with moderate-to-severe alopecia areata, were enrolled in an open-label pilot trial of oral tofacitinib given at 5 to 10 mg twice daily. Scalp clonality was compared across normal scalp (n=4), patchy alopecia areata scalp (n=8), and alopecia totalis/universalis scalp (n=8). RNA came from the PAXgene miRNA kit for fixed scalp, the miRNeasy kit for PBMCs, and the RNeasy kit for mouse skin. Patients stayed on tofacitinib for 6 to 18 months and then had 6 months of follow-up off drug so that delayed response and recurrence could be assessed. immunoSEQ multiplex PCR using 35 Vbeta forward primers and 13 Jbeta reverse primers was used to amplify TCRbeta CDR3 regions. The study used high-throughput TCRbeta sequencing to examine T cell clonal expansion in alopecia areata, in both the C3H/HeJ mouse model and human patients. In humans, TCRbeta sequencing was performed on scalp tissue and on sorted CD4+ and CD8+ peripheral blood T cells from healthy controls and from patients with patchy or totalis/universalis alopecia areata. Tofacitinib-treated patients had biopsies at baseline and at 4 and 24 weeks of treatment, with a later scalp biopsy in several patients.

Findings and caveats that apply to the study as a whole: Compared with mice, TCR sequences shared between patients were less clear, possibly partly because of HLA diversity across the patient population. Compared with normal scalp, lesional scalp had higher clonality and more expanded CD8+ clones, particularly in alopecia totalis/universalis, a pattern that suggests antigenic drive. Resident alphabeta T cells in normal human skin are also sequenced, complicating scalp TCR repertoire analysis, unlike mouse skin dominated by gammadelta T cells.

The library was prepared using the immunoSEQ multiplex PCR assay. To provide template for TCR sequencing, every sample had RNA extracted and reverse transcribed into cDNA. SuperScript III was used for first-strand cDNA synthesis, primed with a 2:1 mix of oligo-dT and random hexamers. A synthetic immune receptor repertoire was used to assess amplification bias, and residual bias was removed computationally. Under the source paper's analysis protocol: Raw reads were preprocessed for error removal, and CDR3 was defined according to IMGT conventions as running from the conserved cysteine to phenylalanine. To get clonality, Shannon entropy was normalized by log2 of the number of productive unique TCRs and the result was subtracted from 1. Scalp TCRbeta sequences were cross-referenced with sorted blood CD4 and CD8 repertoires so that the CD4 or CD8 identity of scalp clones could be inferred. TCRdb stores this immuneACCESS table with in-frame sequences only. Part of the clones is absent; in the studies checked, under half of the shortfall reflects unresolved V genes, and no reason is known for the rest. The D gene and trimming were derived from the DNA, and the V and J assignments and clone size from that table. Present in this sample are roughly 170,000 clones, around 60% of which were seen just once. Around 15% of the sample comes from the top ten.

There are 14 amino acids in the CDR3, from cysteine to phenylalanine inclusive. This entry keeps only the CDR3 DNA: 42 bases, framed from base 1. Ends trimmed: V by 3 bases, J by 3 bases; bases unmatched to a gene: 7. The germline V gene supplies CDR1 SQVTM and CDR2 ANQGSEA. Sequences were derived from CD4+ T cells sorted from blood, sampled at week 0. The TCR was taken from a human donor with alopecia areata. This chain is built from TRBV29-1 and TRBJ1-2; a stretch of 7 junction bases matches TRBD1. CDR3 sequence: CSVDRAGGDYGYTF. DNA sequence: TGCAGCGTTGATCGGGCAGGGGGGGACTATGGCTACACCTTC. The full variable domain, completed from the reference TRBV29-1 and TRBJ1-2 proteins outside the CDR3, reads SAVISQKPSRDICQRGTSLTIQCQVDSQVTMMFWYRQQPGQSLTLIATANQGSEATYESGFVIDKFPISRPNLTFSTLTVSNMSPEDSSIYLCSVDRAGGDYGYTFGSGTRLTVV.